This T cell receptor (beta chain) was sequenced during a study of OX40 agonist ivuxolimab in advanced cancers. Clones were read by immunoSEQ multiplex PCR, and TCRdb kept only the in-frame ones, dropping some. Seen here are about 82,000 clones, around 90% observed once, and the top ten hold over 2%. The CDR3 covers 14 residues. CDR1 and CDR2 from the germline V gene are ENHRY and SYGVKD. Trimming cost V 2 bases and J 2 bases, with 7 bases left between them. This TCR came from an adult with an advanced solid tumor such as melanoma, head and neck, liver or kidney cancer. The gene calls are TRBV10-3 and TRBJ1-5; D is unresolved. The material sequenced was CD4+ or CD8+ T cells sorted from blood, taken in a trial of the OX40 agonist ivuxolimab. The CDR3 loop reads CAISESGGNQPQHF. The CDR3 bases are TGTGCCATCAGTGAGAGCGGGGGCAATCAGCCCCAGCATTTT.